The 21 T cell receptor beta chains below all came from one sample that was sequenced in a study of cytomegalovirus exposure and HLA in healthy donors (dated by TCRdb to about 2017). The library was produced with the immunoSEQ multiplex PCR assay. For the multiplex PCR, a mixture combining 60 forward primers for TCR Vbeta segments and 13 reverse primers for TCR Jbeta segments was used. TCRdb provides this immuneACCESS table in a form limited to in-frame rearrangements. Some clones are lacking; in checked studies, under half of them reflect an unresolved V gene, and why the rest are absent is not known. For this sample there are 85,000 to 90,000 clones; approximately 80% appear just once. The ten largest clones take up approximately 2.6% of the sample. The sample comprised PBMCs. The receptors originated from a man aged 25 to 45 in good health and CMV-seronegative.

This chain connects TRBV6-5 to TRBJ2-7, with TRBD1 matching over 9 bases. Germline assignment: CDR1 MNHEY and CDR2 SVGAGI. The CDR3 is 13 residues long. The trim removed 6 bases at V and 3 bases at J, leaving 3 bases unmatched. The CDR3 DNA reads TGTGCCAGCAGGTCGGGACAGGGCTACGAGCAGTACTTC. Translation gives CASRSGQGYEQYF.

This clone was detected a few times. The V call is TRBV15, the J call TRBJ1-4, with 8 bases matching TRBD1. This CDR3 region has 15 residues. In germline, CDR1 is LNHNV, CDR2 YYDKDF (reference sequence). Trimming took 3 bases from V and 5 from J; bases not matched to a gene: 5. The CDR3 sequence: CATSRGTGLNEKLFF. CDR3 DNA sequence: TGTGCCACCAGCAGGGGGACAGGCTTGAATGAAAAACTGTTTTTT. Based on the CDR3 plus reference TRBV15 and TRBJ1-4, the full variable domain is DAMVIQNPRYQVTQFGKPVTLSCSQTLNHNVMYWYQQKSSQAPKLLFHYYDKDFNNEADTPDNFQSRRPNTSFCFLDIRSPGLGDTAMYLCATSRGTGLNEKLFFGSGTQLSVL.

The V and J genes are TRBV7-9 and TRBJ1-5; D uncertain. The CDR3 has 13 amino acids. V lost 1 base and J 6 bases, leaving 7 bases between the germline ends. Germline V gives CDR1 SEHNR, CDR2 FQNEAQ (reference sequence). In nucleotides, the CDR3 is TGTGCCAGCAGCTTAGAACGTAGTCAGCCCCAGCATTTT. It codes for CASSLERSQPQHF.

J is TRBJ2-7 and V is TRBV5-1; 8 nucleotides match TRBD1. Germline CDR1 and CDR2: SGHRS and YFSETQ. The CDR3 runs to 14 residues. V was clipped by 3 bases and J by 2 bases; unmatched bases: 4. CDR3 region: CASSWRTGTYEQYF. The CDR3 DNA reads TGCGCCAGCAGCTGGCGGACAGGGACCTACGAGCAGTACTTC. Combining the CDR3 with reference TRBV5-1 and TRBJ2-7 gives the whole variable domain KAGVTQTPRYLIKTRGQQVTLSCSPISGHRSVSWYQQTPGQGLQFLFEYFSETQRNKGNFPGRFSGRQFSNSRSEMNVSTLELGDSALYLCASSWRTGTYEQYFGPGTRLTVT.

V and J are TRBV7-3 and TRBJ1-5, with 8 bases fitting TRBD1. With V trimmed by 4 bases and J by 0 bases, 8 bases remained unmatched. The V gene's germline CDR1 is SGHTA and CDR2 FQGTGA. The CDR3 covers 17 residues. The CDR3 bases are TGTGCCAGCAGCTCGTTACCGGGACAGGTTAGCAATCAGCCCCAGCATTTT. Residues: CASSSLPGQVSNQPQHF.

The rearrangement uses TRBV19 and TRBJ1-1, with TRBD1 matching over 9 bases. The V gene's germline CDR1 is LNHDA and CDR2 SQIVND (reference sequence). The J segment lost 3 bases and the V segment lost 7 bases, leaving 15 bases of the junction unmatched. CDR3 size: 17 residues. The CDR3 DNA is TGTGCCAGTACCAGCCGAGGACAGGGGTTTTTCGACACTGAAGCTTTCTTT. This encodes CASTSRGQGFFDTEAFF.

The chain links TRBV5-5 to TRBJ1-4; 7 bases agree with TRBD1. This CDR3 has 16 residues. Germline assignment: CDR1 SGHKS and CDR2 YYEKEE (reference sequence). The V segment lost 0 bases and the J segment 7 bases; nucleotides outside the gene matches: 9. This CDR3 reads CASSLGQQGPREKLFF. The CDR3 DNA reads TGTGCCAGCAGCTTGGGTCAACAGGGGCCCCGTGAAAAACTGTTTTTT. The whole variable domain, filled in from reference TRBV5-5 and TRBJ1-4, reads DAGVTQSPTHLIKTRGQQVTLRCSPISGHKSVSWYQQVLGQGPQFIFQYYEKEERGRGNFPDRFSARQFPNYSSELNVNALLLGDSALYLCASSLGQQGPREKLFFGSGTQLSVL.

V usage is TRBV6-6 and J usage is TRBJ2-1; 9 positions agree with TRBD1. V gave up 8 bases and J gave up 4 bases; unmatched junction bases: 0. This CDR3 has 12 residues. Germline lookup yields CDR1 MNHNY and CDR2 SVGAGI (reference sequence). CDR3 protein: CASGTGYNEQFF. Here the CDR3 DNA reads TGTGCCAGCGGGACAGGGTACAATGAGCAGTTCTTC.

This sequence joins TRBV5-6 and TRBJ1-6, with TRBD1 identical over 8 bases. The CDR3 is 15 amino acids. Germline CDR1 and CDR2: SGHDT and YYEEEE. After removal of 2 bases from V and 6 bases from J, the junction contained 4 bases not matched to a gene. The CDR3 is CASSFDRGGNSPLHF. Here the CDR3 DNA reads TGTGCCAGCAGCTTTGACAGGGGCGGTAATTCACCCCTCCACTTT.

J is TRBJ1-1 and V is TRBV30; perhaps TRBD1 as D (5 bases). Germline CDR1 reads GTSNPN; CDR2 reads SVGIG (reference sequence). This CDR3 is 13 amino acids long. V was cut by 0 bases and J by 5 bases, with 10 bases left in between. The CDR3 bases are TGTGCCTGGAGTGTGTCGGGGGAAACTGAAGCTTTCTTT. Translating gives CAWSVSGETEAFF.

The CDR3 bases are TGTGCCACCAGCAAGGACAGGGGTTCAGATACGCAGTATTTT. It yields the protein CATSKDRGSDTQYF. The chain links TRBV15 to TRBJ2-3, with 9 bases that match TRBD1. Germline V gene lookup returns CDR1 LNHNV and CDR2 YYDKDF (reference sequence). J was trimmed by 4 bases and V by 4 bases; bases with no gene match: 3. CDR3 length equals 14 residues.

This clone was seen just once. In nucleotides, the CDR3 is TGTGCCAGCAGCCAAGGTCCGGGGAGCAATCAGCCCCAGCATTTT. Translation: CASSQGPGSNQPQHF. The chain couples TRBV4-2 to TRBJ1-5; D call uncertain. Germline lookup yields CDR1 LGHNA and CDR2 YNFKEQ. The CDR3 sequence is 15 residues long. V was cut by 1 base and J by 1 base, with 8 bases left in between.

The chain employs TRBV7-9 and TRBJ2-1; 13 nucleotides agree with TRBD2. CDR1 is SEHNR, CDR2 FQNEAQ, per germline (reference sequence). The CDR3 has 17 residues. Trimming removed 0 bases from V and 5 bases from J; junction bases left unmatched: 4. CDR3 in amino acids: CASSLAGLAGLHNEQFF. The CDR3, as DNA: TGTGCCAGCAGCTTAGCGGGACTAGCGGGGTTACACAATGAGCAGTTCTTC.

The chain recombines TRBV4-2 with TRBJ2-3; 7 nucleotides align to TRBD2. The trim removed 3 bases at V and 0 bases at J, leaving 9 bases unmatched. The CDR3 totals 17 residues. Germline CDR1 and CDR2: LGHNA and YNFKEQ. DNA of the CDR3: TGTGCCAGCAGCCACGGCGGACTAGTAAGGAGCACAGATACGCAGTATTTT. Its protein is CASSHGGLVRSTDTQYF.

The J gene is TRBJ1-2, the V gene TRBV13; 11 bases fit TRBD1. From germline, CDR1 is PRHDT and CDR2 FYEKMQ (reference sequence). V lost 5 bases to trimming and J lost 6 bases; unmatched junction nucleotides: 8. There are 15 residues in the CDR3. CDR3 residues: CASSEGQGAIDGYTF. CDR3 nucleotide sequence: TGTGCCAGCAGCGAAGGACAGGGGGCAATTGATGGCTACACCTTC.

This sequence joins TRBV25-1 and TRBJ2-7, with 8 bases that match TRBD2. Looked up from germline, CDR1 is MGHDK and CDR2 is SYGVNS. The CDR3 covers 14 residues. J gave up 4 bases and V 7 bases, and 9 bases lay outside the gene matches. The CDR3 bases are TGTGCCAGCACGGGGGGGGCCGCGTCTTACGAGCAGTACTTC. It codes for CASTGGAASYEQYF.

The chain is built from TRBV5-1 and TRBJ1-1; TRBD1 is a possible D gene (6 bases). V dropped 4 bases and J dropped 2 bases, with 9 bases sitting between them. This CDR3 has 13 amino acids. Germline-derived CDR1 and CDR2 are SGHRS and YFSETQ. The CDR3 nucleotides are TGCGCCAGCAGCCCGGGACACAACACTGAAGCTTTCTTT. Protein: CASSPGHNTEAFF.

This sequence joins TRBV12-5 and TRBJ1-2; no clear D gene. V lost 1 base and J 6 bases, leaving 9 bases between the germline ends. The CDR3 length is 13 residues. Germline CDR1 is LGHNT and CDR2 is FRNRAP. The CDR3 is CASGLGGGNGYTF. CDR3 DNA: TGTGCTAGTGGTTTGGGCGGCGGGAATGGCTACACCTTC.

V gene TRBV19 combines with J gene TRBJ2-7; 7 bases align to TRBD1. Germline-derived CDR1 and CDR2 are LNHDA and SQIVND (reference sequence). The CDR3 has 14 amino acids. V shed 6 bases, J shed 3 bases, and the junction held 8 bases outside the gene matches. The CDR3 region has the DNA TGTGCCAGTAGCCCCTCGGGACAGAGCTACGAGCAGTACTTC. The encoded protein is CASSPSGQSYEQYF.

V usage is TRBV30 and J usage is TRBJ1-2; D unresolved. Trimming shortened V by 0 bases and J by 7 bases, and 18 bases separated the two germline ends. The CDR3 extends over 15 amino acids. In germline, CDR1 is GTSNPN, CDR2 SVGIG (reference sequence). The CDR3 loop reads CAWSVSFSGVAGYTF. Written as DNA, the CDR3 is TGTGCCTGGAGTGTATCATTTTCGGGTGTCGCTGGCTACACCTTC.

The V call is TRBV7-9, the J call TRBJ1-5; 9 bases align to TRBD1. The trim removed 2 bases at V and 0 bases at J, leaving 5 bases unmatched. CDR1 and CDR2 from the germline V gene are SEHNR and FQNEAQ (reference sequence). The CDR3 is 17 amino acids. This chain's CDR3 is CASSLKGQGGSNQPQHF. The CDR3 nucleotides are TGTGCCAGCAGCTTAAAGGGACAGGGAGGTAGCAATCAGCCCCAGCATTTT.